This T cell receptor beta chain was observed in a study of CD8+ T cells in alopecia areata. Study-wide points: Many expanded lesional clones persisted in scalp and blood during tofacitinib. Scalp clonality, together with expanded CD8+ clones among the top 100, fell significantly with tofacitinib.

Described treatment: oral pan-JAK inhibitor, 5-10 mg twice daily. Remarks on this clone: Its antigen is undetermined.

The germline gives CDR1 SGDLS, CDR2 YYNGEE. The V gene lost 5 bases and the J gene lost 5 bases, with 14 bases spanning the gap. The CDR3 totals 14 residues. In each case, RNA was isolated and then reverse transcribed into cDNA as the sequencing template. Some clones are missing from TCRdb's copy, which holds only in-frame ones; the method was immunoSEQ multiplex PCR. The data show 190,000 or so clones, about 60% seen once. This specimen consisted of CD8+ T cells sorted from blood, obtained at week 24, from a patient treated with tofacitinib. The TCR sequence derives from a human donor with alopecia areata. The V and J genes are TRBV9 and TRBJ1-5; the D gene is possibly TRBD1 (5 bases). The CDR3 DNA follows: TGTGCCAGCAGTCGTAGCAGGGCAGATCAGCCCCAGCATTTT. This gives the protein CASSRSRADQPQHF.